The 27 T cell receptor beta chains given below trace back to one sample, sequenced in a study of shared clonotypes between healthy human individuals. Naive CD8 cells lacked CD45RO and underwent positive selection for CCR7, leaving out terminally differentiated effector memory CD45RA+ cells. The table came from immunoSEQ multiplex PCR; TCRdb's copy has only in-frame clones and leaves some out. This table has approximately 600,000 clones, roughly 95% appearing once. The material sequenced was naive CD8+ T cells sorted from blood. These receptors were taken from a woman aged 25-40 years in good health.

The V and J genes are TRBV27 and TRBJ2-2; D not certain. The CDR3 contains 13 residues. Trimming cost V 3 bases and J 6 bases, with 8 bases left between them. CDR1 MNHEY and CDR2 SMNVEV come from the germline V gene (reference sequence). CDR3 DNA: TGTGCCAGCAGTTTTAGTTTCCCCGGGGAGCTGTTTTTT. Protein product: CASSFSFPGELFF.

V gene TRBV28 combines with J gene TRBJ1-5; D is uncertain. Trimming removed 8 bases from V and 0 bases from J, with 11 bases in between. The CDR3 totals 14 residues. Per germline, CDR1 MDHEN and CDR2 SYDVKM. CDR3 bases: TGTGCCAGCGTTGGTAGGTTTAGCAATCAGCCCCAGCATTTT. The encoded protein is CASVGRFSNQPQHF. Full variable domain (outside the CDR3, taken from reference TRBV28 and TRBJ1-5): DVKVTQSSRYLVKRTGEKVFLECVQDMDHENMFWYRQDPGLGLRLIYFSYDVKMKEKGDIPEGYSVSREKKERFSLILESASTNQTSMYLCASVGRFSNQPQHFGDGTRLSIL.

The table lists this clone with a count of one. This chain joins TRBV12-2 and TRBJ2-5. TRBV12-2 is labeled a pseudogene. The CDR3 is made up of 13 amino acids. CDR3 sequence (DNA): TGTGCAAGTCGCTTAGGGGGGCAAGAGACCCAGTACTTC. Its translation is CASRLGGQETQYF.

The rearrangement links TRBV4-1 to TRBJ1-5; D remains ambiguous. V was pared by 1 base and J by 1 base, with 5 bases between. The CDR3 is made up of 14 amino acids. Germline CDR1 reads MGHRA; CDR2 reads YSYEKL. The CDR3 sequence is CASSQVHSNQPQHF. The CDR3 region has the DNA TGCGCCAGCAGCCAAGTGCACAGCAATCAGCCCCAGCATTTT.

Here the CDR3 DNA reads TGCGCCAGCAGCCAAGATGGGTCACGGATTGAAGCTTTCTTT. This translates into CASSQDGSRIEAFF. The rearrangement joins TRBV4-1 to TRBJ1-1; no clear D gene. Trimming shortened V by 0 bases and J by 7 bases, and 12 bases separated the two germline ends. Germline assignment: CDR1 MGHRA and CDR2 YSYEKL. This CDR3 is 14 amino acids long.

V is TRBV15 and J is TRBJ1-2, with D tentatively TRBD1 (5 bases). In germline, CDR1 is LNHNV, CDR2 YYDKDF (reference sequence). The CDR3 has 15 amino acids. V dropped 5 bases and J dropped 7 bases, with 20 bases sitting between them. The chain's CDR3 is CATSLRTGRGRGYTF. The CDR3 DNA sequence: TGTGCCACCAGCCTCAGGACGGGCCGGGGACGTGGCTACACCTTC.

This clone has just one count. This rearrangement joins TRBV6-5 to TRBJ2-7; D is tentatively TRBD1 or TRBD2 (5 bases each). The CDR3 has 14 residues. Germline V lookup: CDR1 MNHEY, CDR2 SVGAGI. Deletions cut 1 base from V and 5 bases from J, with 12 bases between. CDR3 nucleotide sequence: TGTGCCAGCAGTTACTATCTACCGGGACACGAGCAGTACTTC. Protein sequence: CASSYYLPGHEQYF.

The chain carries TRBV11-2 and TRBJ2-7, with D perhaps assigned TRBD1 or TRBD2 (6 bases each). Germline-derived CDR1 and CDR2 are SGHAT and FQNNGV. The V end was cut by 1 base, the J end by 3 bases, with 13 bases between. This CDR3 is built from 15 residues. The CDR3 loop is CASSLGRGNYYEQYF. The CDR3 DNA sequence: TGTGCCAGCAGCTTAGGGAGGGGGAATTACTACGAGCAGTACTTC.

The chain employs TRBV28 and TRBJ2-4; 11 bases align to TRBD2. The CDR3 runs to 19 residues. Germline assignment: CDR1 MDHEN and CDR2 SYDVKM. V lost 4 bases to trimming and J lost 2 bases; unmatched junction nucleotides: 13. The DNA for the CDR3 is TGTGCCAGCAGTTCCCCCGGGCTAGCGGGAGGAGGGTCCAAAAACATTCAGTACTTC. This sequence encodes CASSSPGLAGGGSKNIQYF.

V usage is TRBV15 and J usage is TRBJ2-5; 9 bases map to TRBD1. The better agreement between TRBJ2-7 and the DNA end casts doubt on the J call. The CDR3 covers 14 residues. Germline CDR1 reads LNHNV; CDR2 reads YYDKDF (reference sequence). In nucleotides, the CDR3 is TGTGCCACCAGCAGCCGGGACAGGGTGGACGAGCAGTACTTC. Amino acid sequence: CATSSRDRVDEQYF.

The chain recombines TRBV28 with TRBJ2-4; the D gene is possibly TRBD2 (5 bases). V was clipped by 2 bases and J by 5 bases, with 10 bases between them. The germline V gene has CDR1 MDHEN and CDR2 SYDVKM. This CDR3 contains 14 residues. CDR3 DNA sequence: TGTGCCAGCAGTTTAACTCGGCGGGAAAACATTCAGTACTTC. It specifies CASSLTRRENIQYF.

The CDR3 nucleotides are TGTGCCAGCAGTTTATGGGCGGGAGTCTCCTACGAGCAGTACTTC. This codes for CASSLWAGVSYEQYF. The chain links TRBV27 to TRBJ2-7, with 7 nucleotides matching TRBD2. V was pared by 1 base and J by 0 bases, with 3 bases of the junction left unmatched. Germline CDR1 and CDR2: MNHEY and SMNVEV (reference sequence). The CDR3 totals 15 residues.

CDR3 sequence reads: CASSLAGGHHEQYF. The CDR3 DNA is TGTGCCAGCAGTTTAGCGGGAGGCCACCACGAGCAGTACTTC. The chain recombines TRBV27 with TRBJ2-7; TRBD2 agrees at 8 bases. Germline values: CDR1 MNHEY, CDR2 SMNVEV (reference sequence). V was clipped by 2 bases and J by 5 bases; unmatched bases: 5. The CDR3 runs 14 residues.

The genes are TRBV6-1 and TRBJ2-3, with D unresolved. In germline, CDR1 is MNHNS, CDR2 SASEGT. The CDR3 length is 16 residues. Trimming took off 1 base at V and 0 bases at J, with 11 bases between the two ends. The CDR3 DNA follows: TGTGCCAGCAGTGAAGGGTTGCGGCCTAGCACAGATACGCAGTATTTT. It yields the protein CASSEGLRPSTDTQYF.

The chain employs TRBV11-2 and TRBJ2-1, with D possibly TRBD1 on 6 matching bases. Germline-derived CDR1 and CDR2 are SGHAT and FQNNGV. Trimming left V 2 bases short and J 5 bases short, with 13 bases between. The CDR3 is made up of 15 amino acids. The CDR3 protein is CASSLTGLANNEQFF. The CDR3 DNA follows: TGTGCCAGCAGCTTAACAGGGTTGGCGAACAATGAGCAGTTCTTC.

This chain joins TRBV2 and TRBJ1-3, with unresolved D. In germline, CDR1 is SNHLY, CDR2 FYNNEI. Trimming removed 1 base at V and 0 bases at J, with 7 bases between. The CDR3 loop spans 15 amino acids. CDR3 sequence reads: CASSEGLFSGNTIYF. The DNA of the CDR3 is TGTGCCAGCAGTGAAGGGCTCTTCTCTGGAAACACCATATATTTT.

The V gene is TRBV7-9, the J gene TRBJ1-1; tentatively, D is TRBD1 (5 bases). The CDR3 has 16 amino acids. Trimming removed 1 base at V and 3 bases at J, with 15 bases between. Germline CDR1 SEHNR, CDR2 FQNEAQ (reference sequence). CDR3 protein: CASSLGGGGYYTEAFF. CDR3 bases: TGTGCCAGCAGCTTAGGTGGCGGGGGATATTACACTGAAGCTTTCTTT. Full variable domain (remainder filled in from reference TRBV7-9 and TRBJ1-1): DTGVSQNPRHKITKRGQNVTFRCDPISEHNRLYWYRQTLGQGPEFLTYFQNEAQLEKSRLLSDRFSAERPKGSFSTLEIQRTEQGDSAMYLCASSLGGGGYYTEAFFGQGTRLTVV.

The chain is built from TRBV6-4 and TRBJ1-4; D is possibly TRBD1 (6 bases). The V end lost 4 bases, the J end lost 7 bases, and 13 bases lay between the germline ends. The length of the CDR3 is 14 residues. The V gene's germline CDR1 is MRHNA and CDR2 SNTAGT. CDR3 region: CASSGAGVGEKLFF. The CDR3 DNA follows: TGTGCCAGCAGTGGGGCAGGGGTGGGTGAAAAACTGTTTTTT.

The chain is built from TRBV5-6 and TRBJ1-2; D is possibly TRBD1 (6 bases). Germline V gene lookup returns CDR1 SGHDT and CDR2 YYEEEE. The CDR3 spans 12 residues. Trimming removed 1 base from V and 13 bases from J, with 14 bases in between. DNA for the CDR3: TGTGCCAGCAGCTTGACAGGGATTCCTCCCACCTTC. Residues: CASSLTGIPPTF.

For this clone: The same CDR3 is also encoded by other DNA sequences in this sample. The chain combines TRBV11-2 with TRBJ2-7; a weak D match, TRBD1 (5 bases). The CDR3 consists of 11 residues. The germline V gene has CDR1 SGHAT and CDR2 FQNNGV. V lost 3 bases to trimming and J lost 6 bases, with 6 bases between them. DNA for the CDR3: TGTGCCAGCAGCTTTAGGGGCGAGCAGTACTTC. It codes for CASSFRGEQYF. Looking up the rest from reference TRBV11-2 and TRBJ2-7 gives the full variable domain: EAGVAQSPRYKIIEKRQSVAFWCNPISGHATLYWYQQILGQGPKLLIQFQNNGVVDDSQLPKDRFSAERLKGVDSTLKIQPAKLEDSAVYLCASSFRGEQYFGPGTRLTVT.

This chain links TRBV9 with TRBJ2-3; TRBD1 matches 10 bases. CDR1 is SGDLS and CDR2 is YYNGEE in the germline V gene. V shed 0 bases, J shed 2 bases, and the junction held 6 bases outside the gene matches. This CDR3 is built from 17 residues. DNA of the CDR3: TGTGCCAGCAGCGTAGATTCGACAGGGGGCTTCACAGATACGCAGTATTTT. Amino acid sequence: CASSVDSTGGFTDTQYF.

V gene TRBV5-6 combines with J gene TRBJ2-7; D is perhaps TRBD1 (6 bases). Germline V gene sequence: CDR1 SGHDT, CDR2 YYEEEE. CDR3 length equals 14 residues. V was pared by 0 bases and J by 4 bases, with 11 bases between. The CDR3 here is CASSLAGGLYEQYF. The CDR3 DNA sequence: TGTGCCAGCAGCTTGGCTGGGGGCCTATACGAGCAGTACTTC.

This chain uses TRBV4-1 with TRBJ2-5; D possibly corresponds to TRBD1 (6 bases). The CDR3 has 14 residues. V dropped 0 bases and J dropped 4 bases, with 9 bases sitting between them. Germline assignment: CDR1 MGHRA and CDR2 YSYEKL. The CDR3 reads CASSQDHRAETQYF. CDR3 nucleotides: TGCGCCAGCAGCCAAGATCACAGGGCAGAGACCCAGTACTTC.

This chain links TRBV18 with TRBJ2-2; D perhaps matches TRBD1 (5 bases). Germline CDR1 is KGHSH and CDR2 is LQKENI. This CDR3 contains 14 residues. Trimming stripped 2 bases from V and 1 base from J, with 5 bases between. The CDR3: CASSPGQNTGELFF. CDR3 DNA sequence: TGTGCCAGCTCACCAGGACAGAACACCGGGGAGCTGTTTTTT. Full variable domain (remainder filled in from reference TRBV18 and TRBJ2-2): NAGVMQNPRHLVRRRGQEARLRCSPMKGHSHVYWYRQLPEEGLKFMVYLQKENIIDESGMPKERFSAEFPKEGPSILRIQQVVRGDSAAYFCASSPGQNTGELFFGEGSRLTVL.

The rearrangement uses TRBV19 and TRBJ2-5, with 8 bases identical to TRBD1. The CDR3 spans 14 residues. Unmatched junction bases numbered 4, after V lost 5 bases and J lost 2 bases. In germline, CDR1 is LNHDA, CDR2 SQIVND (reference sequence). In DNA, the CDR3 is TGTGCCAGTAGTTGGGGGACAGGACAAGAGACCCAGTACTTC. It encodes CASSWGTGQETQYF.

The chain carries TRBV27 and TRBJ1-5; a possible D gene is TRBD1 (6 bases). V was cut by 11 bases and J by 4 bases, with 12 bases left in between. The germline gives CDR1 MNHEY, CDR2 SMNVEV (reference sequence). This CDR3 comprises 12 residues. For the CDR3, the DNA is TGTGCCGTAGGGCAGGGGAATCAGCCCCAGCATTTT. This gives the protein CAVGQGNQPQHF.

The chain links TRBV7-8 to TRBJ2-1; D not resolved. Trimming pared 5 bases from V and 2 bases from J, leaving 13 bases between. The CDR3 spans 15 residues. Per germline, CDR1 SGHVS and CDR2 FQNEAQ. The CDR3 reads CASSLLRSPYNEQFF. The CDR3 bases are TGTGCCAGCAGCCTCCTTCGGTCACCCTACAATGAGCAGTTCTTC.